This TCR beta chain was recorded in a study of CD8+ T cells in alopecia areata. It was cDNA, reverse transcribed from extracted RNA, that served as the sequencing template. Sequenced by immunoSEQ multiplex PCR; TCRdb stores in-frame clones only, minus some. Of fewer than 150,000 clones in the sample, 58% were seen once. The CDR3 length is 18 residues. V lost 3 bases and J 3 bases, leaving 18 bases between the germline ends. Germline-derived CDR1 and CDR2 are LGHNA and YSLEER. The chain carries TRBV4-3 and TRBJ1-6, with a weak D call TRBD1 (5 bases). The receptor was isolated from a human donor with alopecia areata. Here the sequenced sample was CD4+ T cells sorted from blood, taken at week 0. In nucleotides, the CDR3 is TGCGCCAGCAGCCAGGATCATGACAGTTACAACTATAATTCACCCCTCCACTTT. It translates to CASSQDHDSYNYNSPLHF.